The rows below give T cell receptor beta chains drawn from one sample of a study of identical twins. TCRdb reprocessed the 5' RACE reads with MiXCR, giving one entry per CDR3 protein. The table shows more than 650,000 distinct CDR3 sequences, with around 6% occurring only once. Sequencing used naive T cells sorted from blood. These receptors were collected from a man aged 18-30 years in good health. Both conserved end residues are part of each CDR3. Each record gives: clone size, D gene, J gene, V gene, CDR3 protein, CDR3 DNA. The D gene is left open where the match is weak. A row's size may be missing; if present it is once, few, many or a size class.

many,TRBD2,TRBJ2-1,TRBV24-1,CATSAASGRNEQFF,TGTGCCACCAGTGCCGCTAGCGGGAGGAATGAGCAGTTCTTC
few,TRBD2,TRBJ2-2,TRBV6-5,CASSYFSSGSTGELFF,TGTGCCAGCAGTTACTTCTCTAGCGGGAGCACCGGGGAGCTGTTTTTT
many,TRBD2,TRBJ2-3,TRBV12-3/TRBV12-4,CASSTGGGTDTQYF,TGTGCCAGCAGTACGGGAGGGGGCACAGATACGCAGTATTTT
few,TRBD1,TRBJ2-2,TRBV5-1,CASSFGQGPTGELFF,TGCGCCAGCAGCTTCGGACAGGGTCCGACCGGGGAGCTGTTTTTT
few,.,TRBJ2-5,TRBV6-2/TRBV6-3,CASSYSMARGFQETQYF,TGTGCCAGCAGTTACTCGATGGCCAGGGGCTTCCAAGAGACCCAGTACTTC
few,TRBD1,TRBJ2-7,TRBV28,CASSSPGGAYEQYF,TGTGCCAGCAGTTCCCCAGGGGGAGCTTACGAGCAGTACTTC
many,.,TRBJ2-3,TRBV20-1,CSAHNPDPPLAQYF,TGCAGTGCCCATAACCCGGACCCCCCTTTGGCGCAGTATTTT
many,TRBD1,TRBJ2-1,TRBV29-1,CSEAGTGADEQFF,TGCAGCGAGGCCGGGACAGGGGCCGATGAGCAGTTCTTC
.,TRBD1,TRBJ2-2,TRBV7-9,CASSLMDRGQVGELFF,TGTGCCAGCAGCTTAATGGACAGGGGGCAGGTCGGGGAGCTGTTTTTT
few,TRBD2,TRBJ2-7,TRBV29-1,CSVALAGGLGSEQYF,TGCAGCGTTGCGCTAGCGGGAGGGCTCGGCAGCGAGCAGTACTTC
many,.,TRBJ2-1,TRBV29-1,CSVETDGFSYNEQFF,TGCAGCGTTGAGACTGACGGGTTCTCCTACAATGAGCAGTTCTTC
.,TRBD2,TRBJ2-3,TRBV12-3/TRBV12-4,CASTQGLAGLPSTDTQYF,TGTGCCAGCACCCAGGGACTAGCGGGGCTCCCTAGCACAGATACGCAGTATTTT
.,.,TRBJ2-5,TRBV20-1,CSSVGPPVETQYF,TGCAGCAGTGTAGGTCCCCCGGTAGAGACCCAGTACTTC
many,TRBD2,TRBJ2-1,TRBV29-1,CSATLAGGLNEQFF,TGCAGCGCAACCCTAGCGGGCGGCCTCAATGAGCAGTTCTTC
.,TRBD2,TRBJ2-7,TRBV28,CASSRQQGLAGAYEQYF,TGTGCCAGCAGCCGACAACAGGGACTAGCGGGAGCCTACGAGCAGTACTTC
few,.,TRBJ2-6,TRBV28,CASSRLRSGANVLTF,TGTGCCAGCAGCCGTCTGCGTTCTGGGGCCAACGTCCTGACTTTC
.,.,TRBJ2-7,TRBV18,CASSPRGVEQYF,TGTGCCAGCTCACCACGAGGGGTTGAGCAGTACTTC
many,.,TRBJ2-1,TRBV18,CASSPQRTEKSYNEQFF,TGTGCCAGCTCACCCCAGAGGACAGAAAAATCCTACAATGAGCAGTTCTTC
few,TRBD1,TRBJ2-1,TRBV27,CASSPRGRSGNEQFF,TGTGCCAGCAGTCCCAGGGGGCGATCGGGCAATGAGCAGTTCTTC
many,.,TRBJ1-6,TRBV3-1,CASSHQGNNSPLHF,TGTGCCAGCAGCCATCAGGGAAATAATTCACCCCTCCACTTT
.,TRBD1,TRBJ2-1,TRBV6-4,CASSDFLGQGQFF,TGTGCCAGCAGTGACTTCCTCGGACAGGGGCAGTTCTTC
few,.,TRBJ1-1,TRBV6-2/TRBV6-3,CASSRTAPEAFF,TGTGCCAGCAGCCGGACAGCACCAGAAGCTTTCTTT
many,TRBD1,TRBJ2-1,TRBV20-1,CSARPPLGQRPRQFF,TGCAGTGCTAGACCCCCCCTGGGACAGCGACCCCGGCAGTTCTTC
many,.,TRBJ1-1,TRBV7-9,CGSADGHTEAFF,TGCGGTAGTGCGGATGGCCACACTGAAGCTTTCTTT
many,TRBD2,TRBJ2-4,TRBV6-5,CASSYLAGAKNIQYF,TGTGCCAGCAGTTACTTAGCGGGAGCCAAAAACATTCAGTACTTC
.,.,TRBJ1-5,TRBV7-6,CASSGWDAQPQHF,TGTGCCAGCAGCGGATGGGACGCACAGCCCCAGCATTTT
.,TRBD2,TRBJ2-5,TRBV7-9,CASSLARREGTKETQYF,TGTGCCAGCAGCTTAGCGAGGAGGGAGGGAACCAAAGAGACCCAGTACTTC
.,.,TRBJ1-4,TRBV12-3/TRBV12-4,CASSPDRRNEKLFF,TGTGCCAGCAGTCCTGATAGGCGTAATGAAAAACTGTTTTTT
many,.,TRBJ1-1,TRBV29-1,CSVGEDTEAFF,TGCAGCGTTGGTGAAGACACTGAAGCTTTCTTT
many,.,TRBJ1-6,TRBV5-1,CASSPYREDNSPLHF,TGCGCCAGCAGCCCCTACAGGGAGGATAATTCACCCCTCCACTTT
.,TRBD1,TRBJ2-6,TRBV12-3/TRBV12-4,CASSLQGRPPGANVLTF,TGTGCCAGCAGCCTACAGGGGCGGCCGCCTGGGGCCAACGTCCTGACTTTC
many,.,TRBJ2-2,TRBV11-2,CASPNTGELFF,TGTGCCAGCCCAAACACCGGGGAGCTGTTTTTT
many,.,TRBJ2-1,TRBV5-1,CASSLEVYEQFF,TGCGCCAGCAGCTTGGAGGTCTATGAGCAGTTCTTC
.,.,TRBJ1-2,TRBV20-1,CSASARGDYGYTF,TGCAGTGCTAGCGCACGAGGAGACTATGGCTACACCTTC
few,TRBD1,TRBJ1-1,TRBV12-3/TRBV12-4,CASSLGTGGEAEAFF,TGTGCCAGCAGTCTAGGGACAGGGGGTGAAGCTGAAGCTTTCTTT
many,.,TRBJ2-2,TRBV12-3/TRBV12-4,CASSRGTPNTGELFF,TGTGCCAGCAGTCGTGGGACACCGAACACCGGGGAGCTGTTTTTT
many,.,TRBJ1-1,TRBV4-2,CASSQDRYSMEAFF,TGTGCCAGCAGCCAAGATCGGTACTCTATGGAGGCTTTCTTT
.,TRBD1,TRBJ2-6,TRBV5-1,CASSWTGPGANVLTF,TGCGCCAGCAGCTGGACAGGGCCTGGGGCCAACGTCCTGACTTTC
few,TRBD2,TRBJ2-1,TRBV3-1,CASSPGTSGQVWYNEQFF,TGTGCCAGCAGCCCGGGGACTAGCGGCCAGGTATGGTACAATGAGCAGTTCTTC
few,.,TRBJ1-3,TRBV6-1,CACLGGPSSGNTIYF,TGTGCCTGCCTGGGGGGCCCAAGCTCTGGAAACACCATATATTTT
many,TRBD1,TRBJ2-3,TRBV5-1,CASSFRTGDTDTQYF,TGCGCCAGCAGCTTTCGGACAGGGGACACAGATACGCAGTATTTT
many,.,TRBJ2-2,TRBV27,CASSFAGNTGELFF,TGTGCCAGCAGTTTCGCAGGGAACACCGGGGAGCTGTTTTTT
few,TRBD2,TRBJ2-1,TRBV16,CASSHHLGASGVRGSYNEQFF,TGTGCCAGCAGCCATCACTTGGGGGCTAGCGGGGTCCGAGGCTCCTACAATGAGCAGTTCTTC
many,.,TRBJ1-2,TRBV20-1,CSAGKNFYGYTF,TGCAGTGCGGGCAAGAATTTTTATGGCTACACCTTC
few,.,TRBJ2-1,TRBV5-1,CASSSSRGRGSDEQFF,TGCGCCAGCAGCTCCTCCAGGGGGAGGGGATCGGATGAGCAGTTCTTC
.,TRBD2,TRBJ2-4,TRBV12-3/TRBV12-4,CASGAGGPKNIQYF,TGTGCCAGCGGGGCGGGAGGACCAAAAAACATTCAGTACTTC
few,TRBD1,TRBJ2-3,TRBV20-1,CSARTGTGYTDTQYF,TGCAGTGCTAGGACCGGGACAGGATACACAGATACGCAGTATTTT
.,.,TRBJ2-2,TRBV19,CASSPGVRAGELFF,TGTGCCAGTAGCCCGGGGGTAAGGGCCGGGGAGCTGTTTTTT